Each of the 27 T cell receptor beta chains below was sequenced from the same sample in a study of blood T cell repertoires in COVID-19. Assay used: immunoSEQ multiplex PCR; TCRdb lists only in-frame clones, some missing. This sample carries over 130,000 clones, 75% to 80% of them seen once, and the ten largest clones take about 2.9%. The specimen was PBMCs or T cells enriched from blood (not recorded which). The receptor set was obtained from a woman aged 45-59 years who had recovered from COVID-19.

This sequence joins TRBV19 and TRBJ2-5; 9 bases line up with TRBD2. Germline loops: CDR1 LNHDA, CDR2 SQIVND (reference sequence). The CDR3 runs 13 residues. The ends lost 8 bases at V and 6 bases at J; junction bases unmatched: 7. The CDR3, as DNA: TGTGCCAGTGAGCGGGAGGCCGGGAAGACCCAGTACTTC. This sequence encodes CASEREAGKTQYF. The full variable domain, rest sourced from reference TRBV19 and TRBJ2-5, is DGGITQSPKYLFRKEGQNVTLSCEQNLNHDAMYWYRQDPGQGLRLIYYSQIVNDFQKGDIAEGYSVSREKKESFPLTVTSAQKNPTAFYLCASEREAGKTQYFGPGTRLLVL.

V gene TRBV7-9 combines with J gene TRBJ2-1; D may be TRBD2 (6 bases). Germline CDR1 reads SEHNR; CDR2 reads FQNEAQ (reference sequence). This CDR3 comprises 16 residues. V was cut by 0 bases and J by 3 bases, with 12 bases left in between. The CDR3 DNA reads as TGTGCCAGCAGCTTAGCGGCGGGCGGGATCTACAATGAGCAGTTCTTC. Amino acid sequence: CASSLAAGGIYNEQFF.

A remark on this clone: A much larger clone is a single base away; this may be a read error. Distinct nucleotide sequences in the sample also encode this CDR3. This rearrangement joins TRBV6-5 to TRBJ2-5; 8 bases match TRBD2. The germline V gene has CDR1 MNHEY and CDR2 SVGAGI. CDR3 length: 14 residues. The trim removed 4 bases at V and 2 bases at J, leaving 3 bases unmatched. CDR3 in DNA: TGTGCCAGCAGTTGGACTAGCAGACAAGAGACCCAGTACTTC. Amino acid sequence: CASSWTSRQETQYF.

J is TRBJ1-1 and V is TRBV30; 7 bases align to TRBD1. Looked up from germline, CDR1 is GTSNPN and CDR2 is SVGIG (reference sequence). With V trimmed by 2 bases and J by 8 bases, 14 bases remained unmatched. The CDR3 contains 15 residues. The CDR3 loop reads CAWSWTGYSTSEAFF. CDR3 DNA: TGTGCCTGGAGTTGGACAGGCTACTCCACCTCCGAAGCTTTCTTT.

The V gene is TRBV7-9, the J gene TRBJ2-2, with no clear D. CDR1 and CDR2 (germline): SEHNR, FQNEAQ (reference sequence). The CDR3 is 16 amino acids. Trimming stripped 5 bases from V and 3 bases from J, with 16 bases between. As DNA, the CDR3 is TGTGCCAGCAGCCTCAACTCCGGGTCCTACACCGGGGAGCTGTTTTTT. This gives the protein CASSLNSGSYTGELFF.

The chain carries TRBV12-3 or TRBV12-4 and TRBJ1-2, with D perhaps TRBD1 (6 bases). Trimming stripped 3 bases from V and 4 bases from J, with 9 bases between. The CDR3 is 13 residues long. The CDR3 region has the DNA TGTGCCAGCAGTTTTGGGGGCCCCTATGGCTACACCTTC. It codes for CASSFGGPYGYTF.

There are a few counts of this clone. This chain joins TRBV5-1 and TRBJ2-1; 10 bases map to TRBD1. The CDR3 totals 13 residues. V lost 4 bases, J lost 10 bases, and 5 bases stayed unmatched. In germline, CDR1 is SGHRS, CDR2 YFSETQ. Here the CDR3 DNA reads TGCGCCAGCAGCGAGACAGGGGGCGGGGAGCAGTTCTTC. The encoded protein is CASSETGGGEQFF.

The chain couples TRBV18 to TRBJ2-5; possibly TRBD1 for D (5 bases). The CDR3 has 15 residues. Trimming took 2 bases from V and 4 from J, leaving 14 bases between them. CDR1 and CDR2 (germline): KGHSH, LQKENI. The DNA of the CDR3 is TGTGCCAGCTCACCAATGGACAAACAACGAGAGACCCAGTACTTC. Translating it yields CASSPMDKQRETQYF.

The CDR3 bases are TGTGCCAGCGGTACACAGGTCAGCTATGGCTACACCTTC. Amino acid sequence: CASGTQVSYGYTF. The chain has TRBV7-8 and TRBJ1-2; possible D gene TRBD1, 5 bases. This CDR3 is built from 13 residues. The V end was cut by 8 bases, the J end by 4 bases, with 14 bases between. The germline V gene encodes CDR1 SGHVS and CDR2 FQNEAQ.

The V call is TRBV9, the J call TRBJ2-1, with 11 bases matching TRBD1. Germline V gene data show CDR1 as SGDLS and CDR2 as YYNGEE. This CDR3 has 15 amino acids. V shed 0 bases, J shed 10 bases, and the junction held 6 bases outside the gene matches. The CDR3 sequence is CASSVAGQGAKEQFF. The CDR3 region has the DNA TGTGCCAGCAGCGTAGCTGGACAGGGGGCAAAGGAGCAGTTCTTC.

V is TRBV2 and J is TRBJ2-3; a weak D match, TRBD1 (6 bases). The ends were cut back, 5 bases at V and 2 bases at J, with 23 bases in the middle. CDR1 and CDR2 (germline): SNHLY, FYNNEI. This CDR3 is built from 18 residues. CDR3 DNA sequence: TGTGCCAGCAGTTATTATACCGGGACAATAACTGACACAGATACGCAGTATTTT. It yields the protein CASSYYTGTITDTDTQYF.

This sequence joins TRBV30 and TRBJ1-1, with D maybe TRBD1 (6 bases). V shed 4 bases and J shed 6 bases, with 15 bases lying between them. Germline CDR1 is GTSNPN and CDR2 is SVGIG (reference sequence). The CDR3 runs 13 residues. The chain's CDR3 is CAWIKRGAAEAFF. The CDR3 region has the DNA TGTGCCTGGATAAAGCGGGGGGCGGCTGAAGCTTTCTTT.

This chain joins TRBV5-1 and TRBJ1-1; tentatively, D is TRBD1 (6 bases). This CDR3 spans 15 amino acids. CDR1 and CDR2 (germline): SGHRS, YFSETQ. Trimming left V 2 bases short and J 1 base short, with 12 bases between. The CDR3 bases are TGCGCCAGCAGCTTCAGGGGAACGGCGAACACTGAAGCTTTCTTT. Amino acids: CASSFRGTANTEAFF.

V and J are TRBV4-2 and TRBJ1-5, with D possibly being TRBD1 (6 bases). The V gene lost 4 bases and the J gene lost 5 bases, with 12 bases spanning the gap. The CDR3 covers 14 residues. The germline V gene encodes CDR1 LGHNA and CDR2 YNFKEQ. The CDR3 sequence: CASSPSTGYQPQHF. DNA of the CDR3: TGTGCCAGCAGCCCCTCGACAGGCTATCAGCCCCAGCATTTT.

This chain uses TRBV6-6 with TRBJ1-2; 10 bases are a match to TRBD1. V lost 0 bases to trimming and J lost 5 bases; unmatched junction nucleotides: 6. The V gene's germline CDR1 is MNHNY and CDR2 SVGAGI (reference sequence). CDR3 length: 16 residues. This CDR3 reads CASSYSSPGQGYGYTF. CDR3 sequence (DNA): TGTGCCAGCAGTTACTCGAGCCCGGGACAGGGGTATGGCTACACCTTC.

This clone was counted a few times. At one boundary the junction diverges from the germline segment, which might be a read error. CDR3 protein: CASSPAGQASFEQYF. CDR3 in DNA: TGTGCCAGCTCACCAGCTGGACAGGCGTCCTTCGAGCAGTACTTC. The chain joins TRBV18 to TRBJ2-7, with 7 nucleotides matching TRBD1. Germline-derived CDR1 and CDR2 are KGHSH and LQKENI. The CDR3 covers 15 residues.

This clone was seen more than once but under ten times. The V call is TRBV6-5, the J call TRBJ1-3; D might be TRBD1 (5 bases). CDR1 and CDR2 from the germline V gene are MNHEY and SVGAGI. Trimming left V 6 bases short and J 5 bases short, with 14 bases between. The CDR3 totals 14 residues. This CDR3 is CASSPDSVRNTIYF. DNA of the CDR3: TGTGCCAGCAGCCCCGACAGTGTCAGAAACACCATATATTTT.

This clone appeared a single time. CDR3: CASSLAGLAGATPSNEQFF. CDR3 in DNA: TGTGCCAGCAGCTTAGCCGGACTAGCGGGAGCCACCCCTTCCAATGAGCAGTTCTTC. The chain uses TRBV7-9 and TRBJ2-1, with 13 bases identical to TRBD2. The V segment lost 0 bases and the J segment 6 bases; nucleotides outside the gene matches: 11. The CDR3 is made up of 19 amino acids. Germline V CDR1 and CDR2: SEHNR, FQNEAQ (reference sequence).

The chain employs TRBV7-9 and TRBJ2-1; possibly TRBD2 for D (5 bases). V lost 1 base to trimming and J lost 16 bases, with 17 bases between them. CDR3 length: 13 residues. Germline-derived CDR1 and CDR2 are SEHNR and FQNEAQ (reference sequence). The CDR3 region is CASSLEGRGSQFF. CDR3 nucleotides: TGTGCCAGCAGCTTAGAAGGGAGAGGGAGTCAATTCTTC.

V gene TRBV19 combines with J gene TRBJ1-6; 8 nucleotides align to TRBD1. The CDR3 consists of 13 residues. Germline loops: CDR1 LNHDA, CDR2 SQIVND (reference sequence). V was pared by 4 bases and J by 12 bases, with 5 bases of the junction left unmatched. The CDR3 protein is CASSSTGGGPLHF. CDR3 sequence (DNA): TGTGCCAGTAGTAGCACAGGGGGTGGACCCCTCCACTTT.

This clone was counted between two and nine times. The chain carries TRBV2 and TRBJ2-2; 10 positions match TRBD2. V lost 6 bases and J lost 5; bases outside the gene matches: 3. The CDR3 has 14 amino acids. CDR1 SNHLY and CDR2 FYNNEI come from the germline V gene. As DNA, the CDR3 is TGTGCCAGCAGGAAGCGGGGGGGGACCGGGGAGCTGTTTTTT. It codes for CASRKRGGTGELFF.

This clone has a handful of counts. The chain couples TRBV5-1 to TRBJ1-1, with D hard to call. CDR1 is SGHRS and CDR2 is YFSETQ in the germline V gene. The CDR3 is 14 residues long. Deletions cut 0 bases from V and 0 bases from J, with 6 bases between. The CDR3, as DNA: TGCGCCAGCAGCTTGGGCCTAATGAACACTGAAGCTTTCTTT. Translation gives CASSLGLMNTEAFF.

The chain uses TRBV10-3 and TRBJ2-3; 7 nucleotides line up with TRBD1. Germline V gives CDR1 ENHRY, CDR2 SYGVKD. V lost 4 bases, J lost 8 bases, and 9 bases stayed unmatched. This CDR3 is built from 14 residues. The CDR3 protein is CAISAGTAPVTQYF. The CDR3 bases are TGTGCCATCAGTGCCGGGACAGCCCCAGTTACGCAGTATTTT.

The rearrangement links TRBV4-1 to TRBJ1-2; D is possibly TRBD1 (6 bases). V lost 6 bases, J lost 5 bases, and 19 bases lay in between. CDR3 length: 15 amino acids. Germline loops: CDR1 MGHRA, CDR2 YSYEKL. In DNA, the CDR3 is TGCGCCAGCAGAAGGACAGTCTCCCACCCTTATGGCTACACCTTC. Translation: CASRRTVSHPYGYTF.

This clone has just a few counts. J is TRBJ1-1 and V is TRBV28; 8 bases map to TRBD1. V shed 5 bases and J 0 bases; nucleotides not matched to a gene: 11. The CDR3 sequence is 17 residues long. From germline, CDR1 is MDHEN and CDR2 SYDVKM. DNA of the CDR3: TGTGCCAGCAGTGGGACAGGACTTAAATCCATGAACACTGAAGCTTTCTTT. Translating gives CASSGTGLKSMNTEAFF.

The chain uses TRBV24-1 and TRBJ1-2, with D perhaps TRBD1 (6 bases). CDR1 KGHDR and CDR2 SFDVKD come from the germline V gene. The CDR3 length is 12 residues. Trimming removed 6 bases from V and 4 bases from J, with 8 bases in between. The CDR3 DNA follows: TGTGCCACCAGTCGAGGGGGCTATGGCTACACCTTC. The encoded protein is CATSRGGYGYTF.

This CDR3 is CAISELRSAGEQFF. The CDR3 region has the DNA TGTGCCATCAGTGAGTTAAGGAGCGCCGGTGAGCAGTTCTTC. This chain joins TRBV10-3 and TRBJ2-1; D gene ambiguous. Trimming left V 1 base short and J 9 bases short, with 13 bases between. This CDR3 is 14 amino acids long. In germline, CDR1 is ENHRY, CDR2 SYGVKD.